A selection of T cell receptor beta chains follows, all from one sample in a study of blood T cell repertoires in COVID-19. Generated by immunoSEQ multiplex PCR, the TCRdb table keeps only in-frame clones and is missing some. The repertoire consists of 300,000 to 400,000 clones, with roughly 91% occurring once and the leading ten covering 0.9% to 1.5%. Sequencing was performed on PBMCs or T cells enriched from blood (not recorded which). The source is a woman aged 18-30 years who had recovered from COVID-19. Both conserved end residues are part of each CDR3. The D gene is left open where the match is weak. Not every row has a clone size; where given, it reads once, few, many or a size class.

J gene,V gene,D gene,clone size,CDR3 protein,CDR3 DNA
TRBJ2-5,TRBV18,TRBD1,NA,CASSPGTGGSGQETQYF,TGTGCCAGCTCACCTGGAACAGGGGGCTCGGGGCAAGAGACCCAGTACTTC
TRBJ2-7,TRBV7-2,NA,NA,CASSLVGRGEQYF,TGTGCCAGCAGCTTAGTAGGCCGAGGTGAGCAGTACTTC
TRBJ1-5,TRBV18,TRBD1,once,CASLTTGGNQPQHF,TGTGCCAGCCTGACGACAGGGGGCAATCAGCCCCAGCATTTT
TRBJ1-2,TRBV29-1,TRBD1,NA,CSVTDTGGGYTF,TGCAGCGTAACTGATACAGGGGGCGGCTACACCTTC
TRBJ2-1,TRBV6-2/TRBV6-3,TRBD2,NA,CASSNSGGAYNEQFF,TGTGCCAGCAGCAATAGCGGGGGGGCCTACAATGAGCAGTTCTTC
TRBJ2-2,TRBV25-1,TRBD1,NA,CASSERQGRTGELFF,TGTGCCAGCAGTGAGCGACAGGGGCGGACCGGGGAGCTGTTTTTT
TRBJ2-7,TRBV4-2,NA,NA,CASSQVYSFYEQYF,TGTGCCAGCAGCCAAGTGTACAGTTTCTACGAGCAGTACTTC
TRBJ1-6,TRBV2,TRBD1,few,CASRNFLSARQGESPLHF,TGTGCCAGCAGAAACTTCCTCTCAGCGAGACAGGGAGAATCACCCCTCCACTTT
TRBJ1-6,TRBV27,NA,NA,CASRLSRAVYNSPLHF,TGTGCCAGCAGGCTATCGAGGGCGGTGTATAATTCACCCCTCCACTTT
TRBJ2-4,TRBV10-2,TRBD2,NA,CASSGTSGENIQYF,TGCGCCAGCAGTGGGACTAGCGGCGAAAACATTCAGTACTTC
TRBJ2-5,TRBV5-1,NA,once,CASREIGGLQETQYF,TGCGCCAGCAGAGAGATCGGGGGGCTGCAAGAGACCCAGTACTTC
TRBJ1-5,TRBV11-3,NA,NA,CASSRGRNQPQHF,TGTGCCAGCAGCAGGGGCAGAAATCAGCCCCAGCATTTT
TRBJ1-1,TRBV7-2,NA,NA,CASSLAHMNTEAFF,TGTGCCAGCAGCTTAGCCCACATGAACACTGAAGCTTTCTTT
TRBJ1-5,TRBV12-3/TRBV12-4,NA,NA,CASSGQLNQPQHF,TGTGCCAGCAGTGGACAGTTAAATCAGCCCCAGCATTTT
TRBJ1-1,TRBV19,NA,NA,CASSIPRMNTEAFF,TGTGCCAGTAGTATCCCGAGGATGAACACTGAAGCTTTCTTT
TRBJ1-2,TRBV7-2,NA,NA,CASSLAKRGRSGYGYTF,TGTGCCAGCAGCTTAGCCAAGCGGGGACGTTCGGGGTATGGCTACACCTTC
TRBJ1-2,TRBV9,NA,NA,CASSVVPEQEGYTF,TGTGCCAGCAGCGTAGTGCCGGAACAGGAGGGCTACACCTTC
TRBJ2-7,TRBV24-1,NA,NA,CATSGPGAREQYF,TGTGCCACCAGTGGCCCAGGTGCTCGGGAGCAGTACTTC
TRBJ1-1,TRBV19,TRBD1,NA,CARATGVTEAFF,TGTGCCAGAGCTACAGGGGTCACTGAAGCTTTCTTT
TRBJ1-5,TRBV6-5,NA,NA,CASSQGNQPQHF,TGTGCCAGCAGCCAGGGGAACCAGCCCCAGCATTTT
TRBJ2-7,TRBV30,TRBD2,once,CAHGGGGGPNEQYF,TGTGCCCACGGTGGGGGCGGGGGGCCAAACGAGCAGTACTTC
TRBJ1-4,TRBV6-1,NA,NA,CASSERGGLEYEKLFF,TGTGCCAGCAGTGAGAGGGGGGGGCTTGAGTATGAAAAACTGTTTTTT
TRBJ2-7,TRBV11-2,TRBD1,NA,CASSFQGQGSAYEQYF,TGTGCCAGCAGCTTCCAAGGACAGGGGAGCGCCTACGAGCAGTACTTC
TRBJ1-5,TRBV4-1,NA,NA,CASSQDQGPQPQHF,TGCGCCAGCAGCCAAGATCAGGGTCCGCAGCCCCAGCATTTT
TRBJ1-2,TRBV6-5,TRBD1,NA,CASSFRDRGDGYTF,TGTGCCAGCAGTTTTCGGGACAGGGGCGATGGCTACACCTTC
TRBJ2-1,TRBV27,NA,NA,CASSFRTLAANEQFF,TGTGCCAGCAGTTTTAGGACTTTAGCCGCCAATGAGCAGTTCTTC
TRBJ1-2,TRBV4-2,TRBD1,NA,CASSRELGQGGYTF,TGTGCCAGCAGCCGAGAACTGGGACAGGGTGGCTACACCTTC
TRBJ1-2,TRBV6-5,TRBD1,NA,CASRPTGTGGYTF,TGTGCCAGCAGACCGACCGGGACAGGAGGCTACACCTTC
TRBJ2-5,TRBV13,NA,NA,CASSFQGSTQYF,TGTGCCAGCAGCTTTCAGGGGTCGACCCAGTACTTC
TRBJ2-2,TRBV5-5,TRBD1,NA,CASSPGGQGTGELFF,TGTGCCAGCAGCCCCGGGGGACAGGGCACCGGGGAGCTGTTTTTT
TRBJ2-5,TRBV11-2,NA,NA,CASSLGWQGTTETQYF,TGTGCCAGCAGCTTAGGATGGCAGGGTACAACAGAGACCCAGTACTTC
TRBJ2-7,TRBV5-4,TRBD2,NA,CASSSGLGKSYEQYF,TGTGCCAGCAGCTCGGGACTAGGGAAGTCCTACGAGCAGTACTTC
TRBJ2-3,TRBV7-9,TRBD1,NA,CASSSRDRDPDTQYF,TGTGCCAGCAGCTCCCGGGACAGGGATCCTGATACGCAGTATTTT
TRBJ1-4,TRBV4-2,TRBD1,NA,CASSQVSRTGGEKLFF,TGTGCCAGCAGCCAAGTCTCTCGGACAGGGGGAGAAAAACTGTTTTTT
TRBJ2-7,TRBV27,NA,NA,CASSFPSTYEQYF,TGTGCCAGCAGTTTTCCCAGTACCTACGAGCAGTACTTC
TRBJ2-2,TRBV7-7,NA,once,CASSLYPAEMNTGELFF,TGTGCTAGCAGCTTATACCCAGCGGAGATGAACACCGGGGAGCTGTTTTTT
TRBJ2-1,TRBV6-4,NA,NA,CASSSTEYNEQFF,TGTGCCAGCAGTTCGACAGAATACAATGAGCAGTTCTTC
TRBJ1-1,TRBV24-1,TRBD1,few,CATSDLEGGVYAEAFF,TGTGCCACCAGTGATCTCGAAGGGGGCGTCTACGCTGAAGCTTTCTTT
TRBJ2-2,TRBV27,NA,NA,CASRFLNGELFF,TGTGCCAGCAGATTTCTTAACGGGGAGCTGTTTTTT
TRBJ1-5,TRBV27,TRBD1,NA,CASSLPADRGNQPQHF,TGTGCCAGCAGTTTACCCGCCGACAGGGGGAATCAGCCCCAGCATTTT
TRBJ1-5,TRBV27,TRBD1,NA,CASSPGTGRGGPQHF,TGTGCCAGCAGCCCCGGGACAGGTAGAGGAGGGCCCCAGCATTTT